This T cell receptor beta chain was retrieved from a study of cytomegalovirus exposure and HLA in healthy donors. A multiplex PCR was run with 60 Vbeta primers and 13 Jbeta primers. Using immunoSEQ multiplex PCR, the repertoire was profiled, and TCRdb retains in-frame clones only, with some absent. This table holds about 110,000 clones, 73% found once. With regard to this clone: Its specificity is unknown.

Notes on the study in general: Published work reported that the classifier diagnosed cytomegalovirus status with high specificity and sensitivity. Follow-up analysis later connected one missense variant in DCLRE1C with trimming of TCR beta V- and J-genes. Roughly uniform sequencing depth across donors was assumed, possibly incorrectly. Productive status was seen about 90% or about 30% of the time for most TCR beta V segments in an earlier analysis.

This TCR came from a man in his forties in good health and CMV-seronegative. The specimen was PBMCs.

CDR3 DNA sequence: TGTGCCAGCAGCGTAGCAACAGGGGATAACTACGAGCAGTACTTC. Its translation: CASSVATGDNYEQYF. This rearrangement joins TRBV9 to TRBJ2-7; 7 nucleotides align to TRBD1. Germline V gene sequence: CDR1 SGDLS, CDR2 YYNGEE. J was trimmed by 3 bases and V by 0 bases; bases with no gene match: 6. This CDR3 is 15 amino acids long.